This TCR beta chain was captured in a study of blood T cell repertoires in COVID-19. Study details: The United States, Italy and Spain were the sources of the acute and convalescent COVID-19 samples. T cells, B-cell-depleted T cells, or PBMCs supplied cDNA or gDNA.

Original data processing: Estimation of nucleated cell counts was performed using reference gene primer amplification. The data were produced by immunoSEQ multiplex PCR, yet TCRdb's version contains in-frame clones alone and is incomplete. The V and J calls and the clone size are those of that table, but D and trimming were determined from the DNA. The data contain some 150,000 clones, under 90% of them singletons. The CDR3 has 14 amino acids. Trimming shortened V by 2 bases and J by 4 bases, and 12 bases separated the two germline ends. Germline CDR1 reads SGHKS; CDR2 reads YYEKEE (reference sequence).

This clonotype originated in a man in his fifties or sixties with acute or convalescent COVID-19. Sequenced material: peripheral blood. The chain has TRBV5-5 and TRBJ1-1; a possible D gene is TRBD1 (6 bases). The CDR3 DNA is TGTGCCAGCAGCTTCGGGGGGGCGGGCACTGAAGCTTTCTTT. It encodes CASSFGGAGTEAFF.